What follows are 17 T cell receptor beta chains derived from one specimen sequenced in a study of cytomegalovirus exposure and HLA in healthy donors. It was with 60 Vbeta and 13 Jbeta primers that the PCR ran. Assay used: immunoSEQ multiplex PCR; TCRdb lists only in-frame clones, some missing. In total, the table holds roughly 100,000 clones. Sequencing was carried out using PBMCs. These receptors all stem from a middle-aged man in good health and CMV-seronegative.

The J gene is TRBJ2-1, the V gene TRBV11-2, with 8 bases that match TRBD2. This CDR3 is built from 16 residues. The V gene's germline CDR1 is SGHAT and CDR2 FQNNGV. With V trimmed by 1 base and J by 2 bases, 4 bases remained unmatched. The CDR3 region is CASSLVAGSTYNEQFF. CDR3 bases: TGTGCCAGCAGCTTAGTAGCGGGATCCACCTACAATGAGCAGTTCTTC.

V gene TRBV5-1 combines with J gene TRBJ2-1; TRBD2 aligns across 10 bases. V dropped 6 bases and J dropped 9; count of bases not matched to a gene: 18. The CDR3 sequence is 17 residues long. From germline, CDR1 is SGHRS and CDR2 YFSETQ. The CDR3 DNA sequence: TGCGCCAGCACCCCCAGGAGGGGTAGCGGGGGGCAAAGTGAGCAGTTCTTC. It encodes CASTPRRGSGGQSEQFF.

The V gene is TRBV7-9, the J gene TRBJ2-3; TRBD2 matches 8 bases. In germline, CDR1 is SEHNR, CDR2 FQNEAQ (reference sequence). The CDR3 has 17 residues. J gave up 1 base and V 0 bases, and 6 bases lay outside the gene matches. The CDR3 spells CASSLAGAGAGTDTQYF. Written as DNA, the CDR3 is TGTGCCAGCAGCTTAGCGGGAGCGGGGGCCGGCACAGATACGCAGTATTTT. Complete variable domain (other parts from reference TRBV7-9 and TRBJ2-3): DTGVSQNPRHKITKRGQNVTFRCDPISEHNRLYWYRQTLGQGPEFLTYFQNEAQLEKSRLLSDRFSAERPKGSFSTLEIQRTEQGDSAMYLCASSLAGAGAGTDTQYFGPGTRLTVL.

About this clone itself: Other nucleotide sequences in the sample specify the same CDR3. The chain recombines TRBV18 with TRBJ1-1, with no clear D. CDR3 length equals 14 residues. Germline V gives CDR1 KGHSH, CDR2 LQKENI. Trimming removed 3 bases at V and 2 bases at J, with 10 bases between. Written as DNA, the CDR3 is TGTGCCAGCTCACCCATACGGGAAAACACTGAAGCTTTCTTT. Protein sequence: CASSPIRENTEAFF.

For the CDR3, the DNA is TGTGCCATCAGTGGAGGGGGCTTTGGCAATCAGCCCCAGCATTTT. It codes for CAISGGGFGNQPQHF. The chain joins TRBV10-3 to TRBJ1-5; 7 bases map to TRBD1. Germline V gene sequence: CDR1 ENHRY, CDR2 SYGVKD. The CDR3 consists of 15 residues. Trimming took 4 bases from V and 2 from J; bases not matched to a gene: 5.

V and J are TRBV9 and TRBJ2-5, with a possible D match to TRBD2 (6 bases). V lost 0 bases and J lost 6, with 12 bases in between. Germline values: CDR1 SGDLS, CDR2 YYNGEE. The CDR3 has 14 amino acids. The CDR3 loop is CASSVGVLAKTQYF. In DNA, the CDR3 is TGTGCCAGCAGCGTAGGGGTGCTAGCGAAGACCCAGTACTTC.

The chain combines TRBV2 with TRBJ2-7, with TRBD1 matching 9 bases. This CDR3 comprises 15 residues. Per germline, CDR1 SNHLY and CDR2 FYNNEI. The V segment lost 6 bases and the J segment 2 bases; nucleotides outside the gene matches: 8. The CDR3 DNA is TGTGCCAGCAGGAATGGACAGGGGAAGACCTACGAGCAGTACTTC. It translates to CASRNGQGKTYEQYF.

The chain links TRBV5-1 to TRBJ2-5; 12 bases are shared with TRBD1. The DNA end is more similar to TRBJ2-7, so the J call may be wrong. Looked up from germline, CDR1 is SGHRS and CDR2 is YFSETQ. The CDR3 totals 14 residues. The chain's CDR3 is CASSRGQGANEQYF. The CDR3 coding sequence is TGCGCCAGCAGCCGGGGACAGGGGGCCAACGAGCAGTACTTC.

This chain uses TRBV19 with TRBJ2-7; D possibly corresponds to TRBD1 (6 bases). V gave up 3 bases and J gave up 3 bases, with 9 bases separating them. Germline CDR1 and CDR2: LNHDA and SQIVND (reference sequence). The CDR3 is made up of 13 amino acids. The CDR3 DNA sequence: TGTGCCAGTAGTATGGACAGAAGCTACGAGCAGTACTTC. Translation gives CASSMDRSYEQYF.

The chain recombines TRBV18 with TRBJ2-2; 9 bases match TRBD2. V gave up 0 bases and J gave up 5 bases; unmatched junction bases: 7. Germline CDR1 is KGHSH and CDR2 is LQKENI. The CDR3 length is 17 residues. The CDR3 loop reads CASSPPAGGPSTGELFF. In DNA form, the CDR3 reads TGTGCCAGCTCACCACCGGCGGGGGGGCCGAGTACCGGGGAGCTGTTTTTT.

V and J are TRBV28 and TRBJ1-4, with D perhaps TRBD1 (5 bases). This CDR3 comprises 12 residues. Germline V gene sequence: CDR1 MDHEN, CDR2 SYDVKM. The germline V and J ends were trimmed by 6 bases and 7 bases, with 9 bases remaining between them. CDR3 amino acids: CASSKGFEKLFF. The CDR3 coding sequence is TGTGCCAGCAGCAAGGGGTTTGAAAAACTGTTTTTT.

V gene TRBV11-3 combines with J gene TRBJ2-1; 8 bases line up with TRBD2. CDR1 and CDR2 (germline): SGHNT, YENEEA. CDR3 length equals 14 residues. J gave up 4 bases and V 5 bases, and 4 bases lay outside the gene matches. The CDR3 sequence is CASSAAGVYNEQFF. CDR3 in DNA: TGTGCCAGCAGCGCAGCGGGGGTGTACAATGAGCAGTTCTTC.

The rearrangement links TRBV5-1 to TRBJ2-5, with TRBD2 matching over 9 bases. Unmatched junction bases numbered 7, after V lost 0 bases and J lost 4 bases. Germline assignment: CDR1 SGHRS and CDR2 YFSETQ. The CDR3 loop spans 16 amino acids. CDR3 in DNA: TGCGCCAGCAGCTTGGGAGGAGCGGGGGGCCGAGAGACCCAGTACTTC. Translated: CASSLGGAGGRETQYF. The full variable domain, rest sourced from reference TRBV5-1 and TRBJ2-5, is KAGVTQTPRYLIKTRGQQVTLSCSPISGHRSVSWYQQTPGQGLQFLFEYFSETQRNKGNFPGRFSGRQFSNSRSEMNVSTLELGDSALYLCASSLGGAGGRETQYFGPGTRLLVL.

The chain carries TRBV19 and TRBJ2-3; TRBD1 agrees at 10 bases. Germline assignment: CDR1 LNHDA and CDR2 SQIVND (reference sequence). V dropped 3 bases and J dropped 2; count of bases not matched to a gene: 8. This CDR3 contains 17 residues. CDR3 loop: CASSIDRDRGATDTQYF. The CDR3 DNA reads TGTGCCAGTAGTATCGACCGGGACAGGGGTGCCACAGATACGCAGTATTTT.

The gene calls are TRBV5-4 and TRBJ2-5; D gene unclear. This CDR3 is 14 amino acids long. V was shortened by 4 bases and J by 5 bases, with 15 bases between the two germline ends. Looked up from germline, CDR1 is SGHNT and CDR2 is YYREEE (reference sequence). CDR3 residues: CASSPSYERETQYF. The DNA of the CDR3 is TGTGCCAGCAGCCCGTCTTACGAGCGCGAGACCCAGTACTTC.

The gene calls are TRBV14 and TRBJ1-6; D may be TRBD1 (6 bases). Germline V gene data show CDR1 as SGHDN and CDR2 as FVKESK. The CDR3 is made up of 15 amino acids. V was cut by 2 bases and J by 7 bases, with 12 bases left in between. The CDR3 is CASSQHRVRNSPLHF. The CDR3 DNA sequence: TGTGCCAGCAGCCAACACAGGGTGCGGAATTCACCCCTCCACTTT.

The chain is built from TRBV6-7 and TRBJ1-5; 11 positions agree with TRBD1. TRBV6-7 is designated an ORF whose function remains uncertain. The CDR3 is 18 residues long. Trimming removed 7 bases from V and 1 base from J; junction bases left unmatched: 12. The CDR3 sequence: CASNWTGGKCWSNQPQHF. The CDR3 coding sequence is TGTGCCAGCAATTGGACAGGGGGCAAGTGTTGGAGCAATCAGCCCCAGCATTTT.